This T cell receptor (beta chain) was sequenced for a study of blood T cell repertoires in COVID-19. Study in general: COVID-19 samples from acute and convalescent phases originated in the United States, Italy and Spain. Nucleic acid was either cDNA or gDNA, and it came from T cells, B-cell-depleted T cells, or PBMCs.

Data came from immunoSEQ multiplex PCR; TCRdb stores just in-frame clones and leaves some out. The repertoire consists of 350,000 to 450,000 clones, with 85% occurring once and the leading ten covering approximately 3.6%. Sequenced material: peripheral blood. This receptor was identified in a woman between 18 and 29 years old with acute or convalescent COVID-19.

CDR3 bases: TGTGCCTGGAACCCGGGACAGTATGGCTACACCTTC. The encoded protein is CAWNPGQYGYTF. The chain recombines TRBV30 with TRBJ1-2; 7 bases are shared with TRBD1. J lost 5 bases, V lost 4 bases, and 4 bases had no gene match. CDR3 length: 12 residues. Germline V lookup: CDR1 GTSNPN, CDR2 SVGIG (reference sequence). The variable domain in full, with the rest retrieved from reference TRBV30 and TRBJ1-2, is SQTIHQWPATLVQPVGSPLSLECTVEGTSNPNLYWYRQAAGRGLQLLFYSVGIGQISSEVPQNLSASRPQDRQFILSSKKLLLSDSGFYLCAWNPGQYGYTFGSGTRLTVV.